This T cell receptor (beta chain) was identified in a study of cytomegalovirus exposure and HLA in healthy donors (dated by TCRdb to about 2017). Regarding the study in general: In an earlier analysis of 587 of the donors, approximately 300 Gb of sequence data and approximately 100 million unique TCR beta sequences from 150 million to 200 million T cells were reported. Typing coverage differed by locus: A, B, C, DRB1 and DQB1 were typed in roughly 620-640 donors, DQA1 in 522, DPA1 in approximately 610, and DPB1 in 400 to 490. Of the roughly 400 genotyped donors, over 65% fell in the genetic ancestry cluster associated with self-reported Caucasian donors. To predict cytomegalovirus infection status, the study brought together high-throughput TCR immunosequencing, statistical association of individual TCRs with disease status, and machine learning. Roughly 300 gigabases of sequencing data and roughly 90 million unique TCR sequences were included in an early release covering around 600 HLA-typed donors. The study was designed to test whether signatures of past pathogen exposure could be identified by cataloging public T cell receptors. The T cell repertoires of around 670 subjects were profiled by immunosequencing and related to cytomegalovirus serostatus. A later analysis re-analyzed previously published TCR beta repertoires from 500 to 700 donors and added high-resolution HLA genotyping to study TCR occurrence patterns. A separate validation cohort of 100 to 150 different subjects was used in addition to the approximately 640-subject first cohort. Both class I and class II loci were covered by HLA typing, at four-digit resolution. Four to six DR-DQ haplotypes were handled as single units for association and clustering, since linkage in the cohort was strong. The later analysis used no new phenotypic data to find candidate immune exposures, relying instead on TCR beta sequences and their occurrence across donors. To decide whether each TCR beta V gene segment behaved as functional or pseudogenic, an earlier analysis of over 500 of the donors relied on high-throughput TCR beta sequencing. A later genetic analysis took genome-wide SNP genotypes for about 65% of the 666 donors and used that subset as a discovery cohort. All discovery cohort repertoires had been generated on a single sequencing platform. Among about 390 genotyped donors of the cohort, an average of approximately 250,000 unique TCR beta nucleotide sequences were sequenced per donor, around 20% of them non-productive. Donor age, sex, ethnicity and CMV serostatus were collected together with the repertoire data.

The paper's findings and limits, for the study overall: Because HLA typing was missing for some donors at each locus, association tests included only the typed subset. At a false discovery rate of 0.05, a later analysis linked 15,000 to 20,000 TCR beta sequences to specific HLA alleles. A total of about 150 TCR beta chains were listed by the study as associated with cytomegalovirus. Correlated functional status among segregating V segments might reflect linkage disequilibrium, but an unknown experimental factor could not be ruled out. Assigning TCR associations to individual alleles was difficult when HLA alleles, especially DR and DQ, strongly co-occurred. Roughly uniform sequencing depth across donors was assumed in presence/absence analyses, although this assumption may not hold. Compared with the roughly 720-donor mean, donors in an Asian-associated ancestry cluster had fewer N-insertions in productive TCRs, according to a later genetic analysis. In vitro tests confirmed that a few of the cytomegalovirus-associated TCR beta chains recognize cytomegalovirus antigens. The authors suggested that the approach could potentially be extended to other disease states and immunological phenotypes. Cytomegalovirus status was reported to be diagnosed by the classifier with high specificity and sensitivity in both the original and validation cohorts. A group of highly shared sequence variants was considered likely to be a technical artifact of the sequencing pipeline. According to a later analysis, most CMV-associated TCR beta chains appeared to be HLA-restricted, and the HLA associations seemed to be driven largely by CMV exposure. The cohort was sequenced for TCR beta chains only, and without alpha or paired-chain data the features that could be detected were limited. Most TCR sequences were seen in very few donors, while some public TCRs were found in many individuals. For the cohort, immune exposure information was limited to CMV serostatus. In a later analysis, the rate of TCR association differed among HLA loci, with DRB1 alleles having the most associated TCRs and HLA-C alleles having the fewest. According to a later analysis, parvovirus B19, influenza, CMV and Epstein-Barr virus appeared linked to several top co-occurrence clusters. The earlier analysis of nearly 600 of the donors excluded some 15 rarely observed V segments, including chromosome 9 orphons, because counts were too low. Compared with equally common non-associated chains, HLA-associated TCR beta chains in a later analysis were more clonally expanded and had lower generation probabilities. An earlier analysis of roughly 570 of the donors showed that most TCR beta V segments appeared in productive rearrangements either about 90% or about 30% of the time, which broadly matched IMGT annotations. A further reported finding was that TCR beta sequences accurately predicted the HLA-A and HLA-B alleles for most subjects in the first cohort. Some IMGT-functional V segments, including TRBV6-2 and TRBV6-3, could not be distinguished by the 87-base-pair reads and were therefore excluded. In a later genetic analysis, a missense DCLRE1C variant was associated with V-gene and J-gene trimming of TCR beta chains, and the association was replicated in an independent cohort.

The cohort was made up of 500 to 850 healthy bone marrow donors. Cohort members were all nominally healthy when sampled, although unrecorded immune exposures were likely present. The donor was CMV seronegative and belonged to the group of 352 seronegative cohort members. Every donor gave a peripheral blood sample, and the peripheral blood mononuclear cells from that sample were used for TCR beta sequencing. Genomic DNA extraction from the blood cell samples was performed with the Qiagen DNeasy Blood Extraction Kit. The library was produced with the immunoSEQ multiplex PCR assay. For the multiplex PCR, a mixture combining 60 forward primers for TCR Vbeta segments and 13 reverse primers for TCR Jbeta segments was used. The CDR3 region of rearranged TCR beta genes was amplified from genomic DNA by a multiplex PCR assay. The Illumina HiSeq System was used to sequence the amplified TCR beta libraries as 87-base-pair reads. The study's processing was this. Across the 640 or so repertoires, a later analysis counted approximately 75 million unique TCR beta chains, 9 million to 14 million of which were shared by at least two donors. Raw reads were error-corrected and collapsed into unique sequences by a nearest-neighbor algorithm in which closely related sequences were merged to remove PCR and sequencing errors. To assign V, D and J gene segments, CDR3 sequences were aligned to IMGT reference sequences. Each retained sequence needed at least a six-nucleotide match to both a V gene segment and a J gene segment. Rearrangements were classified as productive when the CDR3 lacked stop codons and remained in frame with V and J, and all other rearrangements were classified as non-productive. Following IMGT convention, CDR3 was defined as the stretch from the second conserved V-encoded cysteine up to the conserved J-encoded phenylalanine. In an earlier analysis of some 550 of the donors, sequences lacking an unambiguous match to a single V gene segment were excluded. In an earlier analysis of about 590 of the donors, a V segment was called functional when productive rearrangements were above 56.7%, and segregating when the standard deviation between donors exceeded 5%. A statistical classification framework was developed to diagnose cytomegalovirus status using the catalog of TCR beta chain sequences. In a later analysis, TCR nucleotide sequences were compared against IMGT/GENE-DB human TR gene sequences so that V and J genes could be assigned. A later analysis assigned CDR3 sequences and most-parsimonious VDJ recombination scenarios with the TCRdist pipeline. In a later analysis, each TCR beta chain was defined by its CDR3 amino acid sequence together with its V-gene family, and reads without a unique V-gene family were excluded. As a way to deal with suspected cross-contamination and a sequencing artifact, a later analysis dropped approximately 570 nucleotide sequences that were highly shared and had low generation probability. A later analysis calculated a clonal expansion index for each public chain from normalized within-repertoire ranks of inferred template counts. A later analysis computed generation probabilities with a VDJ recombination model fitted to out-of-frame rearrangements, and checked the results against IGoR. In a later analysis, hypergeometric tests were used to score TCR-TCR, TCR-HLA and TCR-CMV co-occurrence, with a repertoire-size bias correction applied to TCR pairs. In a later analysis, false discovery rates were estimated by permuting HLA or CMV assignments 20 times. In a later analysis, co-occurring TCRs were grouped using DBSCAN, and TCRdist sequence similarity was added for clustering within HLA-allele-positive subsets. Repertoires with fewer than 30,000 or more than 120,000 public chains, plus five repertoires with anomalous nucleotide sharing, were excluded from co-occurrence clustering. Entries here come from immuneACCESS through TCRdb and include only in-frame sequences with V and J called. Some clones fail to appear in such tables; in the studies checked, an unresolved V gene covers under half of the shortfall, and the cause of the remainder is unknown. The V and J calls and clone size are taken from that table; D and trimming were inferred from the DNA. The sample table holds around 300,000 clones, of which about 87% were seen once. The ten most abundant clones make up more than 2% of the sample.

A remark on this clone: Its recognized antigen is unknown. There are no base qualities to consult, and no much larger clone falls within one base.

Including the terminal cysteine and phenylalanine, the CDR3 comprises 15 residues. Here the CDR3 DNA is all that survives: 45 bases in frame from base 1. The germline V gene sets CDR1 to SGHVS and CDR2 to FNYEAQ. The V end loses 4 bases and the J end loses 4 bases, and a stretch of 16 bases separates them. The chain links TRBV7-6 with TRBJ1-1; tentative D gene TRBD1, with 6 bases matching. The TCR originated in a woman aged 18-29 years in good health and CMV-seronegative. The sequenced material came from PBMCs. CDR3 reads: CASSYYREGSTEAFF. The DNA sequence reads TGTGCCAGCAGCTACTACAGGGAGGGAAGCACTGAAGCTTTCTTT.